These 5 T cell receptor beta chains came from one sample sequenced in a study of blood T cell repertoires in COVID-19. Clones were sequenced by immunoSEQ multiplex PCR, and TCRdb holds only the in-frame ones, with some missing. Altogether around 270,000 clones are present, roughly 86% being singletons, with the ten largest covering 8.5% to 10%. Sequenced: peripheral blood. Every receptor here comes from a man in his forties or fifties who had recovered from COVID-19.

The rearrangement links TRBV5-1 to TRBJ2-5; 8 bases match TRBD1. Germline V gene lookup returns CDR1 SGHRS and CDR2 YFSETQ. J was trimmed by 2 bases and V by 6 bases; bases with no gene match: 9. This CDR3 has 15 residues. The CDR3 spells CASTPRTGGQETQYF. The CDR3 DNA reads as TGCGCCAGCACCCCCCGTACAGGGGGACAAGAGACCCAGTACTTC.

A few counts support this clone. This chain connects TRBV5-6 to TRBJ2-5, with 10 nucleotides matching TRBD2. After removal of 4 bases from V and 5 bases from J, the junction contained 8 bases not matched to a gene. Per germline, CDR1 SGHDT and CDR2 YYEEEE. The CDR3 consists of 15 residues. The CDR3 loop reads CASSLSGGAGETQYF. CDR3 DNA: TGTGCCAGCAGCCTAAGCGGGGGGGCCGGGGAGACCCAGTACTTC.

The rearrangement uses TRBV24-1 and TRBJ2-3; 8 bases line up with TRBD1. Trimming took 2 bases from V and 5 from J; bases not matched to a gene: 11. Germline V gene sequence: CDR1 KGHDR, CDR2 SFDVKD. This CDR3 region has 17 residues. The CDR3 protein is CATSDSNGRGQEDTQYF. CDR3 bases: TGTGCCACCAGTGATTCTAATGGGCGGGGACAGGAAGATACGCAGTATTTT.

V and J are TRBV25-1 and TRBJ1-3; maybe TRBD1 (5 bases). The germline V and J ends were trimmed by 3 bases and 2 bases, with 14 bases remaining between them. The CDR3 contains 16 residues. CDR1 and CDR2 (germline): MGHDK, SYGVNS. The CDR3 protein is CASSDAGDLTGNTIYF. The CDR3 coding sequence is TGTGCCAGCAGTGATGCGGGGGATTTAACTGGAAACACCATATATTTT. Variable domain in full (rest from reference TRBV25-1 and TRBJ1-3): EADIYQTPRYLVIGTGKKITLECSQTMGHDKMYWYQQDPGMELHLIHYSYGVNSTEKGDLSSESTVSRIRTEHFPLTLESARPSHTSQYLCASSDAGDLTGNTIYFGEGSWLTVV.

The J gene is TRBJ1-2, the V gene TRBV10-3; TRBD1 might be the D (6 bases). Trimming pared 3 bases from V and 1 base from J, leaving 15 bases between. This CDR3 region has 16 residues. Per germline, CDR1 ENHRY and CDR2 SYGVKD. In nucleotides, the CDR3 is TGTGCCATCAGTGACAGGGGCGGGTTGGATAACTATGGCTACACCTTC. Its translation: CAISDRGGLDNYGYTF.